One and the same sample provided the 16 T cell receptor beta chains below, sequenced in a study of identical twins. TCRdb itself ran the 5' RACE reads through MiXCR, one entry per CDR3 protein. The data hold approximately 1.8 million distinct CDR3 sequences, with under 35% observed a single time. Specimen: cord blood. The receptors here all came from a newborn girl in good health.

The rearrangement links TRBV20-1 to TRBJ1-5; D may be TRBD1 (5 bases). This CDR3 spans 13 amino acids. V lost 6 bases and J lost 1, with 10 bases in between. The germline V gene has CDR1 DFQATT and CDR2 SNEGSKA (reference sequence). CDR3: CSAPGRSNQPQHF. The DNA of the CDR3 is TGCAGTGCGCCGGGACGAAGCAATCAGCCCCAGCATTTT.

This clonotype was seen a few times. The rearrangement links TRBV20-1 to TRBJ1-1, with D unresolved. Germline V lookup: CDR1 DFQATT, CDR2 SNEGSKA (reference sequence). The CDR3 spans 13 residues. The V and J ends lost 2 bases and 0 bases respectively, with 7 bases between them. CDR3 loop: CSARSGLNTEAFF. As DNA, the CDR3 is TGCAGTGCTAGATCGGGGTTGAACACTGAAGCTTTCTTT.

A few counts support this clonotype. The chain combines TRBV27 with TRBJ2-1; 10 bases align to TRBD1. V gave up 9 bases and J gave up 5 bases; unmatched junction bases: 10. Germline V gene data show CDR1 as MNHEY and CDR2 as SMNVEV (reference sequence). This CDR3 comprises 15 residues. CDR3 DNA: TGTGCCAGTCGGATTTGGACAGGGGGGGACAATGAGCAGTTCTTC. This encodes CASRIWTGGDNEQFF.

This clonotype turned up a few times. J is TRBJ2-7 and V is TRBV5-4; TRBD1 matches at 7 bases. V lost 4 bases to trimming and J lost 4 bases; unmatched junction nucleotides: 11. Germline values: CDR1 SGHNT, CDR2 YYREEE (reference sequence). The CDR3 consists of 15 residues. This CDR3 is CASSINRDSNYEQYF. In DNA, the CDR3 is TGTGCCAGCAGCATCAATCGGGACAGCAATTACGAGCAGTACTTC.

The V and J genes are TRBV9 and TRBJ2-7, with 8 bases lining up with TRBD1. V dropped 1 base and J dropped 7; count of bases not matched to a gene: 7. Germline CDR1 SGDLS, CDR2 YYNGEE. The CDR3 contains 14 residues. The CDR3 protein is CASSVTGTGREQYF. DNA for the CDR3: TGTGCCAGCAGCGTAACCGGGACAGGCAGGGAGCAGTACTTC.

This rearrangement joins TRBV10-3 to TRBJ2-5; D gene ambiguous. The DNA matches TRBJ2-7 better at its end, which makes the J call doubtful. The V gene's germline CDR1 is ENHRY and CDR2 SYGVKD. CDR3 length: 10 residues. Written as DNA, the CDR3 is TGTGCCATCGGGTTTTGCGAGCAGTACTTC. Protein product: CAIGFCEQYF.

This clonotype has only a few counts. The rearrangement links TRBV5-1 to TRBJ2-2, with TRBD1 matching over 7 bases. The CDR3 contains 14 residues. CDR1 SGHRS and CDR2 YFSETQ come from the germline V gene. V shed 4 bases, J shed 6 bases, and the junction held 6 bases outside the gene matches. This CDR3 is CASSGLQGSGELFF. In DNA, the CDR3 is TGCGCCAGCAGCGGATTACAGGGGTCCGGGGAGCTGTTTTTT.

The rearrangement uses TRBV7-9 and TRBJ1-2, with TRBD1 as a possible D gene (5 bases). CDR1 is SEHNR, CDR2 FQNEAQ, per germline (reference sequence). CDR3 length: 14 residues. With 1 base removed from V and 12 bases from J, the gap between germline ends came to 18 bases. CDR3 region: CASSLEGRESADTF. CDR3 in DNA: TGTGCCAGCAGCTTAGAGGGCAGGGAATCTGCGGACACCTTC.

The chain employs TRBV14 and TRBJ1-1; D is undetermined. The CDR3 is 16 residues long. CDR1 is SGHDN and CDR2 is FVKESK in the germline V gene. Trimming stripped 0 bases from V and 4 bases from J, with 15 bases between. The CDR3 region is CASSQDVGVVGTEAFF. The DNA for the CDR3 is TGTGCCAGCAGCCAAGACGTCGGGGTCGTGGGCACTGAAGCTTTCTTT.

There are many counts of this clonotype. The chain employs TRBV28 and TRBJ2-7; D may be TRBD2 (6 bases). This CDR3 comprises 14 residues. Trimming shortened V by 5 bases and J by 3 bases, and 14 bases separated the two germline ends. Germline V gene lookup returns CDR1 MDHEN and CDR2 SYDVKM. The CDR3 nucleotides are TGTGCCAGCAGTATCGGGACTTTCCGCTACGAGCAGTACTTC. Its translation is CASSIGTFRYEQYF.

This chain connects TRBV6-1 to TRBJ1-2, with no clear D. Trimming shortened V by 6 bases and J by 7 bases, and 9 bases separated the two germline ends. CDR3 length: 11 residues. Looked up from germline, CDR1 is MNHNS and CDR2 is SASEGT. CDR3 residues: CASSQAPGYTF. For the CDR3, the DNA is TGTGCCAGCAGCCAGGCGCCTGGCTACACCTTC.

This chain joins TRBV5-1 and TRBJ2-3, with 11 bases matching TRBD2. The CDR3 contains 17 residues. CDR1 is SGHRS, CDR2 YFSETQ, per germline. Trimming removed 3 bases from V and 2 bases from J; junction bases left unmatched: 8. The CDR3 region has the DNA TGCGCCAGCAGCTATCGGACTAGCGGGTCACCCACAGATACGCAGTATTTT. Protein: CASSYRTSGSPTDTQYF.

The chain recombines TRBV15 with TRBJ2-1, with 9 bases fitting TRBD2. The germline gives CDR1 LNHNV, CDR2 YYDKDF (reference sequence). The CDR3 sequence is 17 residues long. J lost 4 bases, V lost 0 bases, and 7 bases had no gene match. The CDR3 coding sequence is TGTGCCACCAGCAGAGACCCTCCCGGACTAGCGTACAATGAGCAGTTCTTC. Amino acid sequence: CATSRDPPGLAYNEQFF.

This clonotype was seen a handful of times. The chain couples TRBV6-2 or TRBV6-3 to TRBJ1-2; weak D call: TRBD1 (6 bases). Looked up from germline, CDR1 is MNHEY and CDR2 is SVGEGT. The CDR3 extends over 16 amino acids. V lost 2 bases to trimming and J lost 4 bases, with 17 bases between them. This CDR3 reads CASSYRRGANSYGYTF. The CDR3 nucleotides are TGTGCCAGCAGTTACCGTCGGGGGGCCAACTCCTATGGCTACACCTTC.

Details on this clonotype: A read error may explain this, as a much larger clone is one base away. The rearrangement links TRBV29-1 to TRBJ2-1, with TRBD2 matching 7 bases. The end of the DNA is better explained by TRBJ2-7, so the J call may be wrong. The CDR3 consists of 14 residues. The germline gives CDR1 SQVTM, CDR2 ANQGSEA. Here the CDR3 DNA reads TGCAGCGCCGCCAGCGGGGAATATTTCAATGAGCAGTACTTC. It specifies CSAASGEYFNEQYF.

In its sample, this clonotype was seen a few times. V gene TRBV12-3 or TRBV12-4 combines with J gene TRBJ2-3; the D gene is possibly TRBD2 (5 bases). This CDR3 spans 15 amino acids. With 2 bases removed from V and 1 base from J, the gap between germline ends came to 10 bases. As DNA, the CDR3 is TGTGCCAGCAGTTTACTGGAGGCTGGCACAGATACGCAGTATTTT. Amino acids: CASSLLEAGTDTQYF.